This T cell receptor beta chain was captured by sequencing in a study of cytomegalovirus exposure and HLA in healthy donors. This CDR3 is 13 amino acids long. Germline V lookup: CDR1 MNHNS, CDR2 SASEGT. The junction had 9 bases not matched to a gene; V was cut back by 7 bases and J by 6 bases. Healthy individuals who donated bone marrow served as the donors. The study ran its PCR with 60 Vbeta and 13 Jbeta primers. Some clones are missing from TCRdb's copy, which holds only in-frame ones; the method was immunoSEQ multiplex PCR. The sample lists roughly 150,000 clones, more than 60% occurring once. This receptor was identified in a man aged 25-45 years in good health and CMV-seropositive. The chain uses TRBV6-1 and TRBJ2-7; 7 bases are a match to TRBD1. The sequenced sample was PBMCs. The CDR3 sequence is CASTDGQVGEQYF. The CDR3 coding sequence is TGTGCCAGCACTGACGGACAGGTCGGCGAGCAGTACTTC.